The 11 T cell receptor beta chains listed next were all sequenced from one sample in a study of cytomegalovirus exposure and HLA in healthy donors. The PCR was carried out with 60 Vbeta primers and 13 Jbeta primers. Sequenced by immunoSEQ multiplex PCR; TCRdb stores in-frame clones only, minus some. Among about 160,000 clones listed, 79% were seen once. The material sequenced was PBMCs. These receptors originate from a man aged 35-49 years in good health and CMV-seronegative.

This clone was seen just once. The V and J genes are TRBV29-1 and TRBJ2-1; 12 bases are shared with TRBD2. There are 18 residues in the CDR3. Looked up from germline, CDR1 is SQVTM and CDR2 is ANQGSEA. V lost 2 bases, J lost 9 bases, and 17 bases stayed unmatched. The CDR3, as DNA: TGCAGCGTTGAAATTGGACAGGGTCGGCCTAGCGGGAGGGGTGAGCAGTTCTTC. This sequence encodes CSVEIGQGRPSGRGEQFF.

The chain recombines TRBV30 with TRBJ2-3; D not certain. Germline assignment: CDR1 GTSNPN and CDR2 SVGIG (reference sequence). Trimming took off 1 base at V and 5 bases at J, with 7 bases between the two ends. The CDR3 contains 12 residues. Here the CDR3 reads CAWSGQRDTQYF. The CDR3 DNA follows: TGTGCCTGGAGTGGCCAGCGAGATACGCAGTATTTT.

V gene TRBV6-1 combines with J gene TRBJ2-1, with TRBD1 as a possible D gene (6 bases). V lost 6 bases and J lost 4, with 13 bases in between. There are 14 residues in the CDR3. Germline V gives CDR1 MNHNS, CDR2 SASEGT. CDR3 sequence reads: CASRLGQGYNEQFF. CDR3 coding DNA: TGTGCCAGCAGGTTGGGGCAGGGGTACAATGAGCAGTTCTTC.

The sample holds one count of this clone. The chain uses TRBV7-9 and TRBJ1-4; 10 nucleotides agree with TRBD1. Germline-derived CDR1 and CDR2 are SEHNR and FQNEAQ (reference sequence). V lost 4 bases and J lost 6; bases outside the gene matches: 8. This CDR3 is 16 amino acids long. CDR3 sequence: CASSSIRQGAHEKLFF. The CDR3 region has the DNA TGTGCCAGCAGCTCAATACGACAGGGGGCACATGAAAAACTGTTTTTT.

V is TRBV6-5 and J is TRBJ2-1; D is perhaps TRBD2 (5 bases). The CDR3 spans 15 residues. Germline V lookup: CDR1 MNHEY, CDR2 SVGAGI. V shed 4 bases and J shed 2 bases, with 12 bases lying between them. The CDR3 region has the DNA TGTGCCAGCAGTTCCCTCGGCGGGCCCTACAATGAGCAGTTCTTC. Translation: CASSSLGGPYNEQFF.

This chain uses TRBV7-8 with TRBJ1-1; a weak D match, TRBD1 (6 bases). Germline CDR1 is SGHVS and CDR2 is FQNEAQ. Trimming took 0 bases from V and 1 from J, leaving 9 bases between them. The CDR3 covers 15 residues. The CDR3 DNA follows: TGTGCCAGCAGCTTAGCGACAGGAGCGAACACTGAAGCTTTCTTT. Protein product: CASSLATGANTEAFF.

The genes are TRBV28 and TRBJ2-4; 16 bases agree with TRBD2. CDR3 length equals 18 residues. V dropped 1 base and J dropped 6; count of bases not matched to a gene: 6. CDR1 and CDR2 from the germline V gene are MDHEN and SYDVKM. As DNA, the CDR3 is TGTGCCAGCAGTTTATCGGGACTAGCGGGAGGGTCTGGAAACATTCAGTACTTC. Residues: CASSLSGLAGGSGNIQYF.

The chain joins TRBV4-3 to TRBJ2-2; 7 bases are a match to TRBD2. The CDR3 has 16 amino acids. V shed 4 bases and J 2 bases; nucleotides not matched to a gene: 7. CDR1 and CDR2 (germline): LGHNA, YSLEER. The CDR3 spells CASSPRASGNTGELFF. The CDR3, as DNA: TGCGCCAGCAGCCCACGGGCTAGCGGAAACACCGGGGAGCTGTTTTTT.

The J gene is TRBJ2-3, the V gene TRBV6-5, with D tentatively TRBD2 (5 bases). The CDR3 length is 13 residues. From germline, CDR1 is MNHEY and CDR2 SVGAGI. Trimming stripped 9 bases from V and 2 bases from J, with 12 bases between. In DNA, the CDR3 is TGTGCCAGTTTGGAGCGGCTCACAGATACGCAGTATTTT. The encoded protein is CASLERLTDTQYF.

The chain has TRBV19 and TRBJ2-7; D call uncertain. CDR3 size: 13 residues. V was trimmed by 3 bases and J by 3 bases, leaving 9 bases between them. From germline, CDR1 is LNHDA and CDR2 SQIVND (reference sequence). The CDR3 nucleotides read TGTGCCAGTAGTATGGCTTTAATCTACGAGCAGTACTTC. Translating it yields CASSMALIYEQYF.

CDR3 nucleotide sequence: TGCGCCAGCAGCCAAGAGAGGCCGTACGGTAGCACAGATACGCAGTATTTT. Protein: CASSQERPYGSTDTQYF. The chain uses TRBV4-3 and TRBJ2-3, with no clear D. The CDR3 is 17 residues long. CDR1 and CDR2 from the germline V gene are LGHNA and YSLEER. V was shortened by 0 bases and J by 0 bases, with 13 bases between the two germline ends.